This TCR beta chain is drawn from a study of blood T cell repertoires in COVID-19. Study-level background: Material from acute and convalescent COVID-19 was sourced from the United States, Italy and Spain. In each case, the material was cDNA or gDNA derived from T cells, B-cell-depleted T cells, or PBMCs.

Germline V gene sequence: CDR1 SGHRS, CDR2 YFSETQ. The ends were cut back, 4 bases at V and 8 bases at J, with 13 bases in the middle. The CDR3 length is 13 residues. Assay used: immunoSEQ multiplex PCR; TCRdb lists only in-frame clones, some missing. The table lists tens of thousands of clones, 75% to 90% of them singletons. This TCR derives from a middle-aged man with active COVID-19. The sequenced sample consisted of peripheral blood. The V gene is TRBV5-1, the J gene TRBJ2-1; D ambiguous. CDR3 loop: CASSRGPLDEQFF. CDR3 nucleotides: TGCGCCAGCAGCCGCGGCCCACTGGATGAGCAGTTCTTC.